The 2 T cell receptor beta chains below were found in one sample sequenced in a study of T cells in tuberculosis. Clones were read by immunoSEQ multiplex PCR, and TCRdb kept only the in-frame ones, dropping some. The sample consists of fewer than 40,000 clones, 86% of them appearing once. Time point in this sample: new active TB diagnosis, blood taken before or within 7 days of starting treatment. The starting material was PBMCs, obtained at tuberculosis diagnosis. Receptors were obtained from an adult with tuberculosis.

This chain connects TRBV9 to TRBJ1-3; D might be TRBD1 (5 bases). CDR1 is SGDLS and CDR2 is YYNGEE in the germline V gene. V lost 1 base to trimming and J lost 2 bases, with 10 bases between them. This CDR3 contains 15 residues. The CDR3: CASSVQGLTGNTIYF. CDR3 nucleotides: TGTGCCAGCAGCGTACAGGGTCTGACTGGAAACACCATATATTTT.

V gene TRBV14 combines with J gene TRBJ1-2; TRBD1 aligns across 8 bases. Germline values: CDR1 SGHDN, CDR2 FVKESK. Germline trimming cut 4 bases from V and 8 bases from J; bases unmatched to any gene: 3. The CDR3 length is 12 residues. Here the CDR3 reads CASSPRQGGYTF. CDR3 nucleotide sequence: TGTGCCAGCAGCCCCCGACAGGGGGGCTACACCTTC.